This paragraph reports one T cell receptor beta chain. The sample originates from a study of control samples from healthy donors and cancer patients. Germline V gives CDR1 SGHTA, CDR2 FQGNSA. There are 15 residues in the CDR3. Trimming left V 5 bases short and J 3 bases short, with 17 bases between. Some clones are missing from TCRdb's copy, which holds only in-frame ones; the method was immunoSEQ multiplex PCR. The data hold about 55,000 clones, with roughly 88% observed a single time. What was sequenced was blood. This receptor was identified in a man aged 50-59 years in good health. The chain recombines TRBV7-2 with TRBJ2-7; no reliable D call. The CDR3 reads CASSPSFSRHYEQYF. In DNA, the CDR3 is TGTGCCAGCAGCCCTTCTTTTTCACGCCACTACGAGCAGTACTTC.